A selection of T cell receptor beta chains follows, all from one sample in a study of CD8 T cells in Susac syndrome. TCRdb recomputed calls from the immunoSEQ multiplex PCR reads with MiXCR, one row per CDR3 protein. This repertoire shows a few hundred thousand distinct CDR3 sequences, around 92% found once; its top ten account for around 0.07%. Sequenced material: CD4+ T cells from PBMCs. These receptors were collected from a human donor with multiple sclerosis. The CDR3 runs from the conserved cysteine through the conserved F or W. Each record gives: V gene, D gene, J gene, CDR3 protein. A D gene is named only where the DNA matches it firmly.

TRBV19	TRBD1	TRBJ2-3	CASGQGLSTDTQYF
TRBV14	NA	TRBJ1-2	CASSQGGEGGYGYTF
TRBV2	NA	TRBJ1-1	CASTSPHRNTEAFF
TRBV30	TRBD2	TRBJ2-5	CAWRAKGLAGETQYF
TRBV18	NA	TRBJ1-2	CASSPYDQNYGYTF
TRBV12-3/TRBV12-4	NA	TRBJ2-4	CASSLGRRLAKNIQYF
TRBV12-3/TRBV12-4	NA	TRBJ2-7	CASSFRSYEQYF
TRBV12-3/TRBV12-4	TRBD1	TRBJ2-6	CASSFGQGTGANVLTF
TRBV7-2	TRBD2	TRBJ2-5	CASSLAALGGGRETQYF
TRBV27	NA	TRBJ2-7	CASSLDRGNYEQYF
TRBV2	NA	TRBJ1-2	CASSLSSRGYTF
TRBV6-1	NA	TRBJ1-2	CASSSDSRTLYYGYTF
TRBV9	TRBD2	TRBJ2-1	CASSVVAGVGNEQFF
TRBV3-1	NA	TRBJ2-3	CASSRTTPSDTQYF
TRBV30	NA	TRBJ2-2	CAWSSPGASTGELFF
TRBV12-3/TRBV12-4	TRBD1	TRBJ1-5	CASSLTGEAQPQHF
TRBV11-3	NA	TRBJ1-4	CASSLRSQDNEKLFF
TRBV11-3	NA	TRBJ1-5	CASSLNGNQPQHF